These 19 T cell receptor beta chains originate from one sample sequenced in a study of blood T cells in healthy people across ages. Primed by a sample-barcoded 5' primer and a J-beta primer mix, a second PCR proceeded for 7 to 11 cycles. TCRdb reprocessed the 5' RACE reads via MiXCR and lists one record per CDR3 protein. The sample records 890,000 or so distinct CDR3 sequences, roughly 60% being singletons. Material for sequencing was blood. Every receptor here comes from a man aged 25-40 years in good health.

Here the CDR3 reads CASSQVTRIFEAFF. CDR3 in DNA: TGTGCCAGCAGCCAAGTGACCAGGATTTTTGAAGCTTTCTTT. The V call is TRBV4-2, the J call TRBJ1-1; no clear D. V was shortened by 1 base and J by 7 bases, with 13 bases between the two germline ends. CDR3 length equals 14 residues. CDR1 and CDR2 (germline): LGHNA, YNFKEQ.

This sequence joins TRBV9 and TRBJ2-1; 13 nucleotides agree with TRBD2. This CDR3 has 16 amino acids. Germline V gene lookup returns CDR1 SGDLS and CDR2 YYNGEE. Trimming removed 0 bases from V and 8 bases from J; junction bases left unmatched: 5. In DNA form, the CDR3 reads TGTGCCAGCAGCGTAGAAGGACTAGCGGGGGTGGATGAGCAGTTCTTC. Its protein is CASSVEGLAGVDEQFF.

This clonotype was seen a few times. V gene TRBV28 combines with J gene TRBJ2-1; 9 nucleotides line up with TRBD2. Trimming at V came to 6 bases and at J to 0 bases, leaving 6 bases not matched to a gene. The germline V gene encodes CDR1 MDHEN and CDR2 SYDVKM. There are 16 residues in the CDR3. The CDR3: CASSTSGGLSYNEQFF. The CDR3 DNA is TGTGCCAGCAGCACAAGCGGGGGGCTCTCCTACAATGAGCAGTTCTTC.

The chain links TRBV16 to TRBJ1-2; D unresolved. V was shortened by 5 bases and J by 2 bases, with 12 bases between the two germline ends. Germline values: CDR1 KGHSY, CDR2 FQNENV. This CDR3 spans 14 amino acids. In nucleotides, the CDR3 is TGTGCCAGCAGCTCCGAGGGCGCCAACTATGGCTACACCTTC. It translates to CASSSEGANYGYTF.

The chain employs TRBV12-3 or TRBV12-4 and TRBJ2-1; D possibly corresponds to TRBD2 (5 bases). Trimming cost V 1 base and J 1 base, with 11 bases left between them. The CDR3 is 16 residues long. The CDR3 region has the DNA TGTGCCAGCAGTTTAGTCCCGGGGTTTTCCTACAATGAGCAGTTCTTC. This gives the protein CASSLVPGFSYNEQFF.

This chain joins TRBV5-5 and TRBJ2-1, with a tentative D call TRBD1 (6 bases). CDR3 size: 16 residues. Trimming cost V 0 bases and J 3 bases, with 13 bases left between them. Germline CDR1 reads SGHKS; CDR2 reads YYEKEE (reference sequence). CDR3 region: CASSLGRTEYYNEQFF. CDR3 bases: TGTGCCAGCAGCTTGGGACGGACAGAATACTACAATGAGCAGTTCTTC.

In this sample, this clonotype turned up once. The chain links TRBV6-5 to TRBJ1-2; the D is unclear. The CDR3 totals 15 residues. Germline CDR1 reads MNHEY; CDR2 reads SVGAGI. V was pared by 0 bases and J by 8 bases, with 16 bases between. The CDR3 nucleotides read TGTGCCAGCAGTTACTCCCGGTCGGGGAGTCTAGGCTACACCTTC. This gives the protein CASSYSRSGSLGYTF.

J is TRBJ1-2 and V is TRBV3-1; D is uncertain. The CDR3 has 13 amino acids. Trimming shortened V by 2 bases and J by 6 bases, and 10 bases separated the two germline ends. The germline gives CDR1 LGHDT, CDR2 YNNKEL (reference sequence). CDR3 sequence: CASSQMGYDGYTF. The CDR3, as DNA: TGTGCCAGCAGCCAAATGGGGTATGATGGCTACACCTTC.

The rearrangement joins TRBV11-2 to TRBJ2-7; 8 nucleotides match TRBD2. From germline, CDR1 is SGHAT and CDR2 FQNNGV. J was trimmed by 7 bases and V by 0 bases; bases with no gene match: 14. The CDR3 runs to 17 residues. As DNA, the CDR3 is TGTGCCAGCAGCTTAGAATCAGCGGGGGTCCGATGGAATGAGCAGTACTTC. It codes for CASSLESAGVRWNEQYF.

V and J are TRBV6-2 or TRBV6-3 and TRBJ2-3; 9 bases map to TRBD2. J gave up 2 bases and V 4 bases, and 7 bases lay outside the gene matches. Looked up from germline, CDR1 is MNHEY and CDR2 is SVGEGT. CDR3 size: 16 residues. The CDR3 loop is CASSSWTSEDTDTQYF. For the CDR3, the DNA is TGTGCCAGCAGTTCCTGGACTAGCGAGGACACAGATACGCAGTATTTT.

This clonotype showed up just a few times. The chain joins TRBV15 to TRBJ1-2; TRBD1 might be the D (5 bases). In germline, CDR1 is LNHNV, CDR2 YYDKDF (reference sequence). The germline V and J ends were trimmed by 1 base and 3 bases, with 12 bases remaining between them. This CDR3 is 15 amino acids long. In DNA, the CDR3 is TGTGCCACCAGCAGAGTCGGGGGTGTTGACTATGGCTACACCTTC. This encodes CATSRVGGVDYGYTF.

The sample holds many counts of this clonotype. The chain uses TRBV5-1 and TRBJ2-1, with 8 bases aligning to TRBD2. In germline, CDR1 is SGHRS, CDR2 YFSETQ. The CDR3 has 14 residues. With 3 bases clipped from V and 9 bases from J, the junction kept 8 bases outside the gene matches. The CDR3 nucleotides are TGCGCCAGCAGCTCTGTCTTGAGCGGGGGTGAGCAGTTCTTC. It is translated as CASSSVLSGGEQFF.

The gene calls are TRBV2 and TRBJ1-1; a weak D match, TRBD1 (5 bases). Germline V lookup: CDR1 SNHLY, CDR2 FYNNEI. This CDR3 contains 14 residues. The V end lost 6 bases, the J end lost 5 bases, and 16 bases lay between the germline ends. The CDR3 region is CASSSGTARTEAFF. Here the CDR3 DNA reads TGTGCCAGCAGCTCCGGGACGGCGAGGACTGAAGCTTTCTTT.

V usage is TRBV10-3 and J usage is TRBJ2-1, with 7 bases matching TRBD2. V was clipped by 6 bases and J by 12 bases; unmatched bases: 11. CDR3 length equals 13 residues. CDR1 ENHRY and CDR2 SYGVKD come from the germline V gene. The CDR3 loop is CAISLETSSGQFF. The CDR3 nucleotides read TGTGCCATCAGCCTGGAGACTAGCTCGGGGCAGTTCTTC.

This chain joins TRBV10-3 and TRBJ2-3; 12 bases align to TRBD1. Per germline, CDR1 ENHRY and CDR2 SYGVKD. The CDR3 is made up of 15 amino acids. V gave up 6 bases and J gave up 2 bases; unmatched junction bases: 3. The CDR3 sequence is CAIRGGQGATDTQYF. DNA of the CDR3: TGTGCCATCAGGGGGGGACAGGGGGCCACAGATACGCAGTATTTT.

The V gene is TRBV20-1, the J gene TRBJ2-5; 10 nucleotides match TRBD1. The germline gives CDR1 DFQATT, CDR2 SNEGSKA (reference sequence). There are 13 residues in the CDR3. V lost 5 bases and J lost 11; bases outside the gene matches: 11. The CDR3 spells CSAGDRGHDEQYF. CDR3 sequence (DNA): TGCAGTGCTGGTGACAGGGGGCATGATGAGCAGTACTTC.

The sample holds a few counts of this clonotype. V gene TRBV6-1 combines with J gene TRBJ2-1; weak D call: TRBD2 (6 bases). V lost 3 bases and J 3 bases, leaving 12 bases between the germline ends. The CDR3 is 15 amino acids. The germline gives CDR1 MNHNS, CDR2 SASEGT. The CDR3 DNA is TGTGCCAGCAGTGAGGCGGGGAGCGACTACAATGAGCAGTTCTTC. Protein product: CASSEAGSDYNEQFF.

This chain links TRBV15 with TRBJ2-1, with D possibly matching TRBD1 (5 bases). This CDR3 region has 15 residues. Germline V gene sequence: CDR1 LNHNV, CDR2 YYDKDF (reference sequence). V lost 0 bases, J lost 7 bases, and 13 bases lay in between. DNA of the CDR3: TGTGCCACCAGCAGAGATCCCCAGGGCGTGAATGAGCAGTTCTTC. This sequence encodes CATSRDPQGVNEQFF.

This chain joins TRBV7-2 and TRBJ2-2; no definite D call. The CDR3 contains 13 residues. CDR1 and CDR2 from the germline V gene are SGHTA and FQGNSA. V was pared by 1 base and J by 9 bases, with 9 bases between. Written as DNA, the CDR3 is TGTGCCAGCAGCTTAGGGACGGTGAGGGAGCTGTTTTTT. Its translation is CASSLGTVRELFF.